This TCR beta chain emerged from a study of T cells after posttransplantation cyclophosphamide. Study results and caveats: TRB clonality was highly associated with recipient CMV seropositivity and reactivation. Donor-recipient repertoire similarity was low at 1-2 months, rising over year one. Skin or GI-infiltrating T cells shared few TRB sequences with blood.

As concerns this clone: Its antigen is unknown.

From germline, CDR1 is SEHNR and CDR2 FQNEAQ (reference sequence). The CDR3 runs to 15 residues. Trimming removed 7 bases at V and 2 bases at J, with 17 bases between. The protocol was immunoSEQ multiplex PCR, while the TCRdb copy is restricted to in-frame clones and leaves out a portion. The sample lists a few hundred clones; 86% were seen once. The chain uses TRBV7-9 and TRBJ2-5, with a weak D call TRBD2 (6 bases). This TCR was recovered from a man aged 50 to 59. The source material was CD8+ T cells sorted from bone marrow. The CDR3 region is CASILTGVGQETQYF. The CDR3 DNA follows: TGTGCCAGCATCCTTACGGGAGTGGGACAAGAGACCCAGTACTTC.